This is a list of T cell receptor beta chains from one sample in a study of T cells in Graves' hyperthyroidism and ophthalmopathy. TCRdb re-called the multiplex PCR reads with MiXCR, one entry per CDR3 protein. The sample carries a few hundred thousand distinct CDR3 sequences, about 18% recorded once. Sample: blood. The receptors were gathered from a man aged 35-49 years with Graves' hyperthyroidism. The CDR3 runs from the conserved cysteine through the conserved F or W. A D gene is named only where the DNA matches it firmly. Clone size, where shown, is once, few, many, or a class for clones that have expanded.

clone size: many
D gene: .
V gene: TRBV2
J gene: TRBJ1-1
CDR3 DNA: TGTGCCAGCAGGGGACATCAGAACACTGAAGCTTTCTTT
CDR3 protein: CASRGHQNTEAFF

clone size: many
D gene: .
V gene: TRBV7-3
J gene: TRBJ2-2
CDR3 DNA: TGTGCCAGCAGCTTGGGGGTTGCCGGGGAGCTGTTTTTT
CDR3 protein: CASSLGVAGELFF

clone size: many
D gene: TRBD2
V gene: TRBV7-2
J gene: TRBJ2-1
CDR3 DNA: TGTGCCAGCAAGATAGCGGGGGGCTCCTACAATGAGCAGTTCTTC
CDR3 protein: CASKIAGGSYNEQFF

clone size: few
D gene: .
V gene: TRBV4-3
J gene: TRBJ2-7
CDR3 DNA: TGCGCCAGCAGCCAAGACGTTTTGGCCACCTACGAGCAGTACTTC
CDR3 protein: CASSQDVLATYEQYF

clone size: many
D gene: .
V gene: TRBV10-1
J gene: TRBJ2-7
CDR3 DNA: TGCGCCAGCAGTGTCGGGACAAATAAAGAAGAGCAGTACTTC
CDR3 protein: CASSVGTNKEEQYF

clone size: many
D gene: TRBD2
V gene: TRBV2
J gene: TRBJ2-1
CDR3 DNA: TGTGCCAGCATCGAAAGGACTAGCGGGGGGGCGAATGAGCAGTTCTTC
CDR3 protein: CASIERTSGGANEQFF

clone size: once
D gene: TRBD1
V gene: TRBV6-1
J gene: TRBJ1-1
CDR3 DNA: TGTGCCAGCATCATAGCACAGGGGGACACTGAGGCTTTCTTT
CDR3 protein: CASIIAQGDTEAFF

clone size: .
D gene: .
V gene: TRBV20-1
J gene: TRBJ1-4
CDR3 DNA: TGCAGTGCTACCCGGTCTGCAACTAATGAAAAACTGTTTTTT
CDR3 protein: CSATRSATNEKLFF

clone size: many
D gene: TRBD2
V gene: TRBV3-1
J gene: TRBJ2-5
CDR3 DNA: TGTGCCAGCAGCTCGGGACTAGCGATCCAAGAGACCCAGTACTTC
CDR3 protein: CASSSGLAIQETQYF

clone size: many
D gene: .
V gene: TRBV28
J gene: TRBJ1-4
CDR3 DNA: TGTGCCAGCAGCCCCCCGACTAATGAAAAACTGTTTTTT
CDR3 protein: CASSPPTNEKLFF

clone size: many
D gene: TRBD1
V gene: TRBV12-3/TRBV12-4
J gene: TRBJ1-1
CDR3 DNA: TGTGCCAGCAGTTTGGGACAGGGGTGGTCTGAAGCTTTCTTT
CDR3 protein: CASSLGQGWSEAFF

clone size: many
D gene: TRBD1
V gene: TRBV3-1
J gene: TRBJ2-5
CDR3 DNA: TGTGCCAGCAGCCACGGGACAGACCTGGAGACCCAGTACTTC
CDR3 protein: CASSHGTDLETQYF

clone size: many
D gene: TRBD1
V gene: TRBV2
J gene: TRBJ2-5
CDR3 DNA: TGTGCCAGCGGTTCGGACAGGGCCACGCAAGAGACCCAGTACTTC
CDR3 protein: CASGSDRATQETQYF

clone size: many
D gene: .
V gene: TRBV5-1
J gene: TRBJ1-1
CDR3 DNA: TGCGCCAGCAGCTCGTTCGTGAACACTGAAGCTTTCTTT
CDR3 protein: CASSSFVNTEAFF

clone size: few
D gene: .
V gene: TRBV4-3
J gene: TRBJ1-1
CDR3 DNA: TGCGCCAGCAGCCAAGACTATCGCCGGGGGGCTTTCTTT
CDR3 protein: CASSQDYRRGAFF

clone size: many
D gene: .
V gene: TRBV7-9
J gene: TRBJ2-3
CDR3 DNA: TGTGCCAGCAGCTCGGACATCGCCTGGGGTACGCAGTATTTT
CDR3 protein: CASSSDIAWGTQYF

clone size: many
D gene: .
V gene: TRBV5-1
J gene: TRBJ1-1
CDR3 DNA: TGCGCCAGCAGCTGGATTGGGAACACTGAAGCTTTCTTT
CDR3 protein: CASSWIGNTEAFF

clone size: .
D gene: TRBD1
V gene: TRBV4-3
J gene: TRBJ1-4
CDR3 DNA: TGCGCCAGCAGCCAACACAGGGGGTCGGATGAAAAACTGTTTTTT
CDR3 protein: CASSQHRGSDEKLFF

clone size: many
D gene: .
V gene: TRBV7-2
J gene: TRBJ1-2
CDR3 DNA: TGTGCCAGCAGCATTGACAACTATGGCTACACCTTC
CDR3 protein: CASSIDNYGYTF

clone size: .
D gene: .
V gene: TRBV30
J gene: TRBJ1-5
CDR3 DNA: TGTGCCTGGGCCAGGACCCGAAATCAGCCCCAGCATTTT
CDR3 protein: CAWARTRNQPQHF

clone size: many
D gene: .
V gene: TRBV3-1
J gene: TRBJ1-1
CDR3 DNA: TGTGCCAGCAGCCAGGTAGGAGGGGACACTGAAGCTTTCTTT
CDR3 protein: CASSQVGGDTEAFF

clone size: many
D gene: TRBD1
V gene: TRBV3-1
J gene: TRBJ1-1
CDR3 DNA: TGTGCCAGCAGCCAAAAGGGACAGGGACCCACTGAAGCTTTCTTT
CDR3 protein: CASSQKGQGPTEAFF

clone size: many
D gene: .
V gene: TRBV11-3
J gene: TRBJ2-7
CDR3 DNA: TGTGCCAGCAGCTCCGAGGGGTACGAGCAGTACTTC
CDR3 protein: CASSSEGYEQYF

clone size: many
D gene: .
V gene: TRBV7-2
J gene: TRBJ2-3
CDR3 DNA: TGTGCCAGCAGGGGGCCCCCTGCAGATACGCAGTATTTT
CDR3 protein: CASRGPPADTQYF

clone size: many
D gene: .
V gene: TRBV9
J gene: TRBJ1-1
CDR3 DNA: TGTGCCAAGGCCAGGGGTGGGAACACTGAAGCTTTCTTT
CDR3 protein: CAKARGGNTEAFF

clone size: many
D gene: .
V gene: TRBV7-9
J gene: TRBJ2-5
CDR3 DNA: TGTGCCAGCAGCTTCGGGACTGAGGTGAAGTACTTC
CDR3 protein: CASSFGTEVKYF

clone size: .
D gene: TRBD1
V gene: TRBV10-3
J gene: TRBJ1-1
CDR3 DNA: TGTGCCATCAGAGACGACAGGGGGCAAACTGAAGCTTTCTTT
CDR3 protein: CAIRDDRGQTEAFF

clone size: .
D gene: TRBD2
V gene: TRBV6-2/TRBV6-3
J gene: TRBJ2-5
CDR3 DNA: TGTGCCAGCAGGCCCCCCGGGACTAGCGGGGGGGAGACCCAGTACTTC
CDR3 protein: CASRPPGTSGGETQYF

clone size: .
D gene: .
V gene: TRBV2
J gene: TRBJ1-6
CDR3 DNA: TGTGCCATCCCTTGGGGCTCCTATAATTCACCCCTCCACTTT
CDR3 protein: CAIPWGSYNSPLHF

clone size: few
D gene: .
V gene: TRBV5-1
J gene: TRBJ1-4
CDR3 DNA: TGCGCCAGCAGCCTAGACGATTGGAATGAAAAACTGTTTTTT
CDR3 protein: CASSLDDWNEKLFF

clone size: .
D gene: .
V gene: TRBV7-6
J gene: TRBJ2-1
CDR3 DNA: TGTGCCAGCAGCTTCAGGGAAGGTGATGAGCAGTTCTTC
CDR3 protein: CASSFREGDEQFF

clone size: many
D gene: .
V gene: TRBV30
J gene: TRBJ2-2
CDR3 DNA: TGTGCCTGGAGTGAACGCGCTAACACCGGGGAGCTGTTTTTT
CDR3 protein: CAWSERANTGELFF

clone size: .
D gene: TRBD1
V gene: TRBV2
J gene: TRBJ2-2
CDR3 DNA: TGTGCCAGCAGTTTTATTGGACAGGCCGGCACCGGGGAGCTGTTTTTT
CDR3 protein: CASSFIGQAGTGELFF

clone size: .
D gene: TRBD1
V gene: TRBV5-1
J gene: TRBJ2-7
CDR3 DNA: TGCGCCAGCAGCATAGGGACAGCGGTGGGGACCTACGAGCAGTACTTC
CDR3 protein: CASSIGTAVGTYEQYF

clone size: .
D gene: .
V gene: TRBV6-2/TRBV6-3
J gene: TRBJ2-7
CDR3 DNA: TGTGCCAGCAGTTACCTTGGAGTCGAGCAGTACTTC
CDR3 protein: CASSYLGVEQYF

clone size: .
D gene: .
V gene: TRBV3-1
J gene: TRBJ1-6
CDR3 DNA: TGTGCCAGCAGCCTCGGGGGGGGGGAGGCCCTCCACTTT
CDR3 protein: CASSLGGGEALHF

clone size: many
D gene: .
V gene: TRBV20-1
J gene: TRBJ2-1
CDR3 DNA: TGCAGTGCTAGAGATCTAGGCACCCCGTCGGGTGAGCAGTTCTTC
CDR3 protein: CSARDLGTPSGEQFF

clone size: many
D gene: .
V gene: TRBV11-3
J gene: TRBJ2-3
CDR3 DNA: TGTGCCAGCAGCTTTTCGGCCTCCGATACGCAGTATTTT
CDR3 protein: CASSFSASDTQYF